Shown below are 6 T cell receptor beta chains from a single sample sequenced in a study of blood T cell repertoires in COVID-19. The table came from immunoSEQ multiplex PCR; TCRdb's copy has only in-frame clones and leaves some out. The sample consists of around 250,000 clones, 88% of them appearing once. The sample was PBMCs or T cells enriched from blood (not recorded which). These receptors were taken from a woman in her thirties or forties who had been exposed to COVID-19.

The chain carries TRBV14 and TRBJ2-1; 7 bases match TRBD2. The V and J ends lost 3 bases and 15 bases, in that order; junction bases with no gene match: 5. Germline V gene data show CDR1 as SGHDN and CDR2 as FVKESK. CDR3 size: 11 residues. CDR3 sequence: CASSHGGRRFF. CDR3 coding DNA: TGTGCCAGCAGCCACGGCGGGAGACGGTTCTTC.

V and J are TRBV4-2 and TRBJ2-4, with 8 bases identical to TRBD1. V shed 0 bases, J shed 0 bases, and the junction held 1 base outside the gene matches. The CDR3 runs to 16 residues. Per the germline V gene, CDR1 is LGHNA and CDR2 is YNFKEQ. In DNA form, the CDR3 reads TGTGCCAGCAGCCAAGACAGGGGGCTAGCCAAAAACATTCAGTACTTC. Residues: CASSQDRGLAKNIQYF.

The chain links TRBV6-2 or TRBV6-3 to TRBJ1-2, with no clear D. The CDR3 spans 11 residues. Germline values: CDR1 MNHEY, CDR2 SVGEGT. V was trimmed by 6 bases and J by 8 bases, leaving 10 bases between them. The CDR3 sequence: CASSHEIGYTF. For the CDR3, the DNA is TGTGCCAGCAGCCATGAGATCGGCTACACCTTC.

This chain connects TRBV11-3 to TRBJ2-7; 8 positions match TRBD2. The CDR3 loop spans 15 amino acids. With V trimmed by 5 bases and J by 5 bases, 11 bases remained unmatched. Germline-derived CDR1 and CDR2 are SGHNT and YENEEA. This CDR3 is CASSPSPSGGNEQYV. CDR3 in DNA: TGTGCCAGCAGCCCTAGCCCCTCGGGAGGGAACGAGCAGTACGTC.

This chain uses TRBV7-2 with TRBJ2-7; 7 positions match TRBD1. Germline CDR1 reads SGHTA; CDR2 reads FQGNSA. The J segment lost 6 bases and the V segment lost 2 bases, leaving 7 bases of the junction unmatched. The CDR3 consists of 14 residues. The chain's CDR3 is CASSLMGQRTEQYF. As DNA, the CDR3 is TGTGCCAGCAGCTTAATGGGACAGCGGACCGAGCAGTACTTC.

J is TRBJ1-3 and V is TRBV6-1; weak D call: TRBD1 (5 bases). Germline V gene sequence: CDR1 MNHNS, CDR2 SASEGT. Trimming stripped 0 bases from V and 0 bases from J, with 9 bases between. The CDR3 is 16 residues long. The chain's CDR3 is CASSEARGVSGNTIYF. The CDR3 region has the DNA TGTGCCAGCAGTGAAGCTCGGGGGGTCTCTGGAAACACCATATATTTT.